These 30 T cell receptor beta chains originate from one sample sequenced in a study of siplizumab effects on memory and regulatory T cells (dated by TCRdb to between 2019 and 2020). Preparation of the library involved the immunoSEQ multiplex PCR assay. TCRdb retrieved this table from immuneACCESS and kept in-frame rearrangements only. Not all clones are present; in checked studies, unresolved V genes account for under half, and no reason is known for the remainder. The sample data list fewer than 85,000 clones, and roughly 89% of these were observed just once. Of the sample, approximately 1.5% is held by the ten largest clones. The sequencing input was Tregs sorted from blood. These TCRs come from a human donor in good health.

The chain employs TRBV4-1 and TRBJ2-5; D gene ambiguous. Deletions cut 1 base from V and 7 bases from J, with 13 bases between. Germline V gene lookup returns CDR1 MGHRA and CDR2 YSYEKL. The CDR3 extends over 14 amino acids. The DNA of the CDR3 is TGCGCCAGCAGCCAAGTTCTTGTACCGGGGACCCAGTACTTC. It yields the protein CASSQVLVPGTQYF.

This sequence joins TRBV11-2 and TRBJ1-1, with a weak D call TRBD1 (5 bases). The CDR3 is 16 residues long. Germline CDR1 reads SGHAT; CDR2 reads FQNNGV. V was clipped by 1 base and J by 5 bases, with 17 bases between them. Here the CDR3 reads CASSLVMGVAQTEAFF. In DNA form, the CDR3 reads TGTGCCAGCAGCTTAGTTATGGGGGTAGCCCAAACTGAAGCTTTCTTT.

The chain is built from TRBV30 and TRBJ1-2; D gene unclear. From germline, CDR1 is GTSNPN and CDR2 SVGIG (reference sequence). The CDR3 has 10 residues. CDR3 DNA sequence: TGTGCTTCCCGGATCTATGGCTACACCTTC. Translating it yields CASRIYGYTF.

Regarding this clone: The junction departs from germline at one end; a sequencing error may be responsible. The CDR3 DNA reads as TGTGCCAGCCGCGTAGGAGTCCAGGGGGGTGCAACTAATGAAAAACTGTTTTTT. It specifies CASRVGVQGGATNEKLFF. The rearrangement joins TRBV9 to TRBJ1-4, with TRBD1 identical over 7 bases. Germline V gene lookup returns CDR1 SGDLS and CDR2 YYNGEE. This CDR3 region has 18 residues.

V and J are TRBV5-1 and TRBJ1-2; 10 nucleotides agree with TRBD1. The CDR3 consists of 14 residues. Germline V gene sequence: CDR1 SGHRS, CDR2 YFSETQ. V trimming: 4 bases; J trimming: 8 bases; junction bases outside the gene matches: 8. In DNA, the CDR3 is TGCGCCAGCAGCCTCGATGGGACAGGGGTCGGCTACACCTTC. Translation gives CASSLDGTGVGYTF.

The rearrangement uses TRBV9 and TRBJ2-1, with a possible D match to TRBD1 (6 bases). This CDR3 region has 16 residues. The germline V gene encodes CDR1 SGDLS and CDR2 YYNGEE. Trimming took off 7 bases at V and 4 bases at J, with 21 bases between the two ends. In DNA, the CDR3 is TGTGCCAGCTCGAGTTGGGGAACAGGGCGGTACAATGAGCAGTTCTTC. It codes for CASSSWGTGRYNEQFF.

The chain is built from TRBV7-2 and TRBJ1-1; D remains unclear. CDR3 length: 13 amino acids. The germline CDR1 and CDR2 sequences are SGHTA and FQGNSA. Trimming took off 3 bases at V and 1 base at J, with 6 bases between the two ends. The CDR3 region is CASSFRKNTEAFF. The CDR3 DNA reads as TGTGCCAGCAGCTTCAGGAAGAACACTGAAGCTTTCTTT. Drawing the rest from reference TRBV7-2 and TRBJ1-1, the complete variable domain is GAGVSQSPSNKVTEKGKDVELRCDPISGHTALYWYRQSLGQGLEFLIYFQGNSAPDKSGLPSDRFSAERTGGSVSTLTIQRTQQEDSAVYLCASSFRKNTEAFFGQGTRLTVV.

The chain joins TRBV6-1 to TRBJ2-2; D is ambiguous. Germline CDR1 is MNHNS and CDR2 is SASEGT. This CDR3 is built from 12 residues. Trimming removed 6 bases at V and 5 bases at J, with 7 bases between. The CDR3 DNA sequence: TGTGCCAGCAGGGCAAGAACCGGGGAGCTGTTTTTT. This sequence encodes CASRARTGELFF.

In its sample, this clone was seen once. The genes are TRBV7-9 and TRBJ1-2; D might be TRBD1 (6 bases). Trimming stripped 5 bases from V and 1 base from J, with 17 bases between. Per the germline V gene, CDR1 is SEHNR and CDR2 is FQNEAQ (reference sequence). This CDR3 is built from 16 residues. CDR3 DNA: TGTGCCAGCAGCCCGCACAGTTTACAGGGTAACTATGGCTACACCTTC. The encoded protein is CASSPHSLQGNYGYTF.

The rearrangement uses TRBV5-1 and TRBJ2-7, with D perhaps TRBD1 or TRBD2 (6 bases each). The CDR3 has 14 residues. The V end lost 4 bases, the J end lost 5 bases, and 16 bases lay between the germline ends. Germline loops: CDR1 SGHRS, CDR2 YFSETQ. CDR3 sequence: CASSQVWGADEQYF. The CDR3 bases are TGCGCCAGCAGCCAGGTCTGGGGGGCCGACGAGCAGTACTTC.

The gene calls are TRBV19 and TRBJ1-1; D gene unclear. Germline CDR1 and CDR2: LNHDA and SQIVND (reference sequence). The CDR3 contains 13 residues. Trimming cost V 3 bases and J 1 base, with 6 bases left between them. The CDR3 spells CASSMGRNTEAFF. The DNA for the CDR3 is TGTGCCAGTAGTATGGGGAGGAACACTGAAGCTTTCTTT.

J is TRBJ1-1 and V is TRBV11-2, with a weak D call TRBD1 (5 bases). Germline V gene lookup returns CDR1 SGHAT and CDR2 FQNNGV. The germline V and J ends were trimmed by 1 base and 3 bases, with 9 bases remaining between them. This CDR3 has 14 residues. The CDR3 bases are TGTGCCAGCAGCTTAGGCGCAGGGTACACTGAAGCTTTCTTT. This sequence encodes CASSLGAGYTEAFF.

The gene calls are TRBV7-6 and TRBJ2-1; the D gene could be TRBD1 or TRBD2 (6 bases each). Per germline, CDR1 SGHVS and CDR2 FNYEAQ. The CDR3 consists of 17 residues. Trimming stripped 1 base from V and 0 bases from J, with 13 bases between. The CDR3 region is CASSLGQAGISYNEQFF. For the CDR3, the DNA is TGTGCCAGCAGCTTAGGACAGGCGGGAATCTCCTACAATGAGCAGTTCTTC.

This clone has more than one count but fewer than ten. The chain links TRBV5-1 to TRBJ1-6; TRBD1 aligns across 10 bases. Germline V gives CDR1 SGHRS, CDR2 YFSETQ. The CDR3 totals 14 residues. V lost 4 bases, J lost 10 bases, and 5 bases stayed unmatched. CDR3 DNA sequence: TGCGCCAGCAGCCCTGGACAGGGGGGATCACCCCTCCACTTT. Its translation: CASSPGQGGSPLHF.

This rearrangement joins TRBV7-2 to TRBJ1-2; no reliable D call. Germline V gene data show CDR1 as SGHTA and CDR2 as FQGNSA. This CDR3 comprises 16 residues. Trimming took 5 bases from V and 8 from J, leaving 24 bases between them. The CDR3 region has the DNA TGTGCCAGCAGCGCCCTAGGTTGGGTCGTAAGGATCGGCTACACCTTC. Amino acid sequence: CASSALGWVVRIGYTF.

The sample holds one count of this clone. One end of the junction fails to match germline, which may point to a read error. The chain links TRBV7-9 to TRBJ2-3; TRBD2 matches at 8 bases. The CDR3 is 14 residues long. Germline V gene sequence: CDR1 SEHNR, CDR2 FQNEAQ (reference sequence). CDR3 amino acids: CASSIAGFTDTQYF. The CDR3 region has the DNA TGTGCCAGCAGCATAGCGGGGTTCACAGATACGCAGTATTTT.

In DNA form, the CDR3 reads TGTGCCAGCCGGGGACTATTGGAGACCCAGTACTTC. This gives the protein CASRGLLETQYF. The V gene is TRBV7-2, the J gene TRBJ2-5; 7 bases line up with TRBD2. The junction had 5 bases not matched to a gene; V was cut back by 8 bases and J by 5 bases. CDR3 length equals 12 residues. CDR1 SGHTA and CDR2 FQGNSA come from the germline V gene.

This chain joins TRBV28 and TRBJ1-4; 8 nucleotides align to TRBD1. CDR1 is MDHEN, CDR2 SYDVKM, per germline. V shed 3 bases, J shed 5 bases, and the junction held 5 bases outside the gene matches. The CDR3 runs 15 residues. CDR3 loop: CASSLGGTGNEKLFF. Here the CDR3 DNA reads TGTGCCAGCAGTTTGGGGGGGACAGGAAATGAAAAACTGTTTTTT.

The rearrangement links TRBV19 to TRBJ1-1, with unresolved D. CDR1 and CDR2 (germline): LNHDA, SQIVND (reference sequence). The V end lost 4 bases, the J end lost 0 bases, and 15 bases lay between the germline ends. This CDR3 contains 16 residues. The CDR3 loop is CASSKRRGAMNTEAFF. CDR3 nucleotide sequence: TGTGCCAGTAGTAAAAGGCGGGGTGCCATGAACACTGAAGCTTTCTTT.

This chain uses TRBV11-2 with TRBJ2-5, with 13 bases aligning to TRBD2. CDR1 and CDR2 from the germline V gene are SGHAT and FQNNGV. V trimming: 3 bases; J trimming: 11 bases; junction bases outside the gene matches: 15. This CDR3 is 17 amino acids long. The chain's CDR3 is CASSFSYLGLAGDRQYF. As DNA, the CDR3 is TGTGCCAGCAGCTTCTCCTACCTTGGACTAGCGGGGGATAGACAGTACTTC.

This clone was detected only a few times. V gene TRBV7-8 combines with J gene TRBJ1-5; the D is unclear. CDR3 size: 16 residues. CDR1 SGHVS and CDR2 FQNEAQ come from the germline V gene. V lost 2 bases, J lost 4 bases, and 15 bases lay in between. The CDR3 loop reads CASSLFLGRVNQPQHF. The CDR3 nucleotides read TGTGCCAGCAGCTTATTCCTCGGACGGGTAAATCAGCCCCAGCATTTT.

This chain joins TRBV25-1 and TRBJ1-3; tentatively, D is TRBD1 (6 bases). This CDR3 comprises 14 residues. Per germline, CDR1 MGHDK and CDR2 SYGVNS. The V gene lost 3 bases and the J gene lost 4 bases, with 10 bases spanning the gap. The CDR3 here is CASSEWTAGNTIYF. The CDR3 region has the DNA TGTGCCAGCAGTGAGTGGACAGCCGGAAACACCATATATTTT.

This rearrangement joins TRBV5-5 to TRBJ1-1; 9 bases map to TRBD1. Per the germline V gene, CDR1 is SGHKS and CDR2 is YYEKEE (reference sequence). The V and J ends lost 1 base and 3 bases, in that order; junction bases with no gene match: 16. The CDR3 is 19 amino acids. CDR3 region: CASSLLNRDRVISDTEAFF. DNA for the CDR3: TGTGCCAGCAGCTTGCTCAACCGGGACAGGGTCATTTCTGACACTGAAGCTTTCTTT.

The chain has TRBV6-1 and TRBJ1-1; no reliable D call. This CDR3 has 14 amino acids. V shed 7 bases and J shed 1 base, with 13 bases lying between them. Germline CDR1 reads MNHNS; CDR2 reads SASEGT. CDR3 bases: TGTGCCAGCAACGTGGACGGGAAGAACACTGAAGCTTTCTTT. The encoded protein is CASNVDGKNTEAFF.

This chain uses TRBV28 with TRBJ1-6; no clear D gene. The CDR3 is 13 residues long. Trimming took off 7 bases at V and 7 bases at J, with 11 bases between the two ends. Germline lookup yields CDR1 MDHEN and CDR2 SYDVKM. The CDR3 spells CASKSSLNSPLHF. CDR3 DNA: TGTGCCAGCAAGTCCAGTCTCAATTCACCCCTCCACTTT.

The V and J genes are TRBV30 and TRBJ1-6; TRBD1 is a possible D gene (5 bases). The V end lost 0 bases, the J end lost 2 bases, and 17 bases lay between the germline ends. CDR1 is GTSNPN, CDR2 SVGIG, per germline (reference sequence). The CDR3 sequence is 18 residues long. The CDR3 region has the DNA TGTGCCTGGAGTGTAATGCCCCAGGGTACCACCTATAATTCACCCCTCCACTTT. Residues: CAWSVMPQGTTYNSPLHF.

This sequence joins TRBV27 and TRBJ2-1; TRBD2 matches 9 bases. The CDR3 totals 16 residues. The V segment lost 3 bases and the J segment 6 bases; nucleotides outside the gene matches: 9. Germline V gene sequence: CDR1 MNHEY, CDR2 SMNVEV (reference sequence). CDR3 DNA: TGTGCCAGCAGTTTCGGCGGGGGGGCCTACTCCAATGAGCAGTTCTTC. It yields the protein CASSFGGGAYSNEQFF.

CDR3 DNA sequence: TGTGCCAGCAGCTCCCGGGGGACAGGGCGTCAAGAGACCCAGTACTTC. It is translated as CASSSRGTGRQETQYF. The J gene is TRBJ2-5, the V gene TRBV5-4, with TRBD1 matching 9 bases. CDR3 size: 16 residues. With V trimmed by 3 bases and J by 2 bases, 8 bases remained unmatched. CDR1 and CDR2 from the germline V gene are SGHNT and YYREEE (reference sequence).

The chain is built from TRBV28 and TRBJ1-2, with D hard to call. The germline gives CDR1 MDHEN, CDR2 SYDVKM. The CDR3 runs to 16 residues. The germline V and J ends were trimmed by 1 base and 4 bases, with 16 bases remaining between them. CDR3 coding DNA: TGTGCCAGCAGTTTATCCGGGGTAGCTTTGCGCTATGGCTACACCTTC. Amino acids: CASSLSGVALRYGYTF.

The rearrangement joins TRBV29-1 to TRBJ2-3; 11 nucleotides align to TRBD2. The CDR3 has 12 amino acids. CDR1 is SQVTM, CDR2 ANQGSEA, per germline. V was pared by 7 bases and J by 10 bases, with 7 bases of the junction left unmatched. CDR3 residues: CSDSGGALPQYF. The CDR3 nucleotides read TGCAGCGATAGCGGGGGGGCCCTCCCGCAGTATTTT.